The rows below give T cell receptor beta chains drawn from one sample of a study of blood T cell repertoires in COVID-19. The data were produced by immunoSEQ multiplex PCR, yet TCRdb's version contains in-frame clones alone and is incomplete. The repertoire includes about 23,000 clones, about nine tenths of them detected once, and over 15% sits in the top ten. The source material was peripheral blood. The receptors come from a human donor in a cohort sampled during active COVID-19. CDR3s include the opening cysteine and the closing phenylalanine or tryptophan. The D gene is left open where the match is weak. Clone size appears in some rows only: once, few, many, or a class for an expanded clone.

>13|NA|NA|TRBV7-6|TRBJ2-1
TGTGCCAGCAGCTCGAGCTCCTACAATGAGCAGTTCTTC
CASSSSSYNEQFF
>11|few|NA|TRBV24-1|TRBJ1-2
TGTGCCCGTGCGGGGAAGCATGGCTACACCTTC
CARAGKHGYTF
>17|NA|TRBD1|TRBV7-9|TRBJ1-4
TGTGCCAGCAGCTTAGTGGCCGGAGGGGGCGAGAATGAAAAACTGTTTTTT
CASSLVAGGGENEKLFF
>14|NA|TRBD2|TRBV3-1/TRBV3-2|TRBJ2-5
TGTGCCAGCAGCCTAGCGGGGGGGCAAGAGACCCAGTACTTC
CASSLAGGQETQYF
>15|NA|NA|TRBV18|TRBJ2-3
TGTGCCAGCTCACCACTGGGGCGACGCACAGATACGCAGTATTTT
CASSPLGRRTDTQYF
>16|NA|NA|TRBV6-1|TRBJ2-1
TGTGCCAGCAGTGAATTACGAGGGCCTCCCTACAATGAGCAGTTCTTC
CASSELRGPPYNEQFF
>16|NA|NA|TRBV11-2|TRBJ1-1
TGTGCCAGCAGCTTAGATGAGGAAGGTCGGAACACTGAAGCTTTCTTT
CASSLDEEGRNTEAFF
>15|NA|NA|TRBV5-4|TRBJ1-2
TGTGCCAGCAGCCAAGAGGGTGACCCTAACTATGGCTACACCTTC
CASSQEGDPNYGYTF
>15|NA|TRBD2|TRBV19|TRBJ2-1
TGTGCCAGTAGTATCCCAGCGGGGGCTTACAATGAGCAGTTCTTC
CASSIPAGAYNEQFF
>16|NA|TRBD1|TRBV5-5|TRBJ1-4
TGTGCCAGCAGCTTGACACCGACAGGGGCTAATGAAAAACTGTTTTTT
CASSLTPTGANEKLFF
>17|NA|NA|TRBV19|TRBJ1-5
TGTGCCAGTAGTATAGCCTGGGGGGAAAACTTCAATCAGCCCCAGCATTTT
CASSIAWGENFNQPQHF
>13|NA|TRBD1|TRBV2|TRBJ1-2
TGTGCCAGCAATGGGGACAGGGACTATGGCTACACCTTC
CASNGDRDYGYTF
>17|NA|TRBD2|TRBV9|TRBJ2-5
TGTGCCAGCAGCTCTCCCCAATGGCGGGGGGGCCAAGAGACCCAGTACTTC
CASSSPQWRGGQETQYF
>14|NA|NA|TRBV7-9|TRBJ1-6
TGTGCCAGCGGGTCGTCCCTGAGGAATTCACCCCTCCACTTT
CASGSSLRNSPLHF
>15|NA|NA|TRBV7-9|TRBJ1-1
TGTGCCAGCAGCTTAAGCAGGGTCTCGAACACTGAAGCTTTCTTT
CASSLSRVSNTEAFF
>16|NA|TRBD2|TRBV7-6|TRBJ2-2
TGTGCCAGCAGGGCCTCGGGGGGGCGGAACACCGGGGAGCTGTTTTTT
CASRASGGRNTGELFF
>14|NA|NA|TRBV4-3|TRBJ2-7
TGCGCCAGCAGCCAAGGGCGCAGGGACTACGAGCAGTACTTC
CASSQGRRDYEQYF
>16|NA|TRBD1|TRBV4-2|TRBJ1-2
TGTGCCAGCAGCCAAGAGAACAGGGGGGACCAGGGAGGCTACACCTTC
CASSQENRGDQGGYTF
>13|NA|NA|TRBV19|TRBJ2-2
TGTGCCAGTAGTATGAGGATGAACGGGGAGCTGTTTTTT
CASSMRMNGELFF
>16|once|TRBD2|TRBV24-1|TRBJ2-1
TGTGCCACCAGTGATGAATCGAGCGGGGGAGGGAATGAGCAGTTCTTC
CATSDESSGGGNEQFF
>17|NA|NA|TRBV7-7|TRBJ2-1
TGTGCTAGCAGCTTAGCCGTTGGGGGGGGGCTATTCGATGAGCAGTTCTTC
CASSLAVGGGLFDEQFF
>18|NA|NA|TRBV2|TRBJ1-5
TGTGCCAGCAGTGCGGGGAGGGTGGGTCCAGGAAGACTTCAGCCCCAGCATTTT
CASSAGRVGPGRLQPQHF
>14|NA|NA|TRBV7-6|TRBJ2-7
TGTGCCAGCAGCTTAGAGGGGCTCGGCGCCGAGCAGTACTTC
CASSLEGLGAEQYF
>16|few|NA|TRBV5-1|TRBJ2-5
TGCGCCAGCAGCTTGTTAAGCTTGAGCCTTCAAGAGACCCAGTACTTC
CASSLLSLSLQETQYF
>17|NA|NA|TRBV11-2|TRBJ1-2
TGTGCCAGCAGCTTACCGCTTCTGGGACACTCCGCCAGTGGCTACACCTTC
CASSLPLLGHSASGYTF
>14|NA|NA|TRBV2|TRBJ2-3
TGTGCCAGCAGACCCAGGGCGTACACAGATACGCAGTATTTT
CASRPRAYTDTQYF
>14|NA|NA|TRBV30|TRBJ1-2
TGTGCCTGGAGTATCGGGGGGGCGGCTGAAGGCTACACCTTC
CAWSIGGAAEGYTF
>16|NA|NA|TRBV11-2|TRBJ2-3
TGTGCCAGCAGCCCCACCGAGGGGGATCGCCGGAATACGCAGTATTTT
CASSPTEGDRRNTQYF
>13|NA|NA|TRBV19|TRBJ2-1
TGTGCCAGTAGTATAGTAATGGCAAATGAGCAGTTCTTC
CASSIVMANEQFF